Presented here are 26 T cell receptor beta chains from one specimen sequenced in a study of cytomegalovirus exposure and HLA in healthy donors. The PCR made use of 60 Vbeta and 13 Jbeta primers. The method was immunoSEQ multiplex PCR; TCRdb's version includes in-frame clones alone and lacks a portion of them. The repertoire holds under 200,000 clones, with about three quarters as singletons. The sequencing input was PBMCs. These TCRs come from a man in his fifties or sixties in good health and CMV-seropositive.

The chain joins TRBV4-1 to TRBJ2-2; D is possibly TRBD1 (6 bases). From germline, CDR1 is MGHRA and CDR2 YSYEKL. Trimming shortened V by 3 bases and J by 0 bases, and 8 bases separated the two germline ends. The CDR3 has 15 residues. The CDR3 spells CASSQGHTNTGELFF. CDR3 coding DNA: TGCGCCAGCAGCCAGGGACACACGAACACCGGGGAGCTGTTTTTT.

The V and J genes are TRBV13 and TRBJ1-3; D is perhaps TRBD1 (6 bases). Germline V lookup: CDR1 PRHDT, CDR2 FYEKMQ (reference sequence). This CDR3 is 16 amino acids long. V lost 5 bases and J lost 3, with 17 bases in between. CDR3 residues: CASSLTITQGGNTIYF. The CDR3 DNA reads TGTGCCAGCAGCCTTACTATAACACAGGGTGGAAACACCATATATTTT.

The rearrangement joins TRBV2 to TRBJ2-5; weak D call: TRBD1 (5 bases). Trimming took off 2 bases at V and 4 bases at J, with 17 bases between the two ends. The germline CDR1 and CDR2 sequences are SNHLY and FYNNEI. The CDR3 spans 16 residues. DNA of the CDR3: TGTGCCAGCAGTGAAACCCTCGACAGTCTATTAGAGACCCAGTACTTC. It specifies CASSETLDSLLETQYF.

As for this clone: A junction end diverges from the germline sequence, so it may reflect a read error. The chain carries TRBV19 and TRBJ1-6; 7 nucleotides line up with TRBD1. The CDR3 is 15 amino acids. CDR1 and CDR2 from the germline V gene are LNHDA and SQIVND (reference sequence). CDR3 sequence: CASSIGQVYNSPLHF. The DNA of the CDR3 is TGTGCCAGTAGCATAGGACAGGTCTATAATTCACCCCTCCACTTT.

The V gene is TRBV11-2, the J gene TRBJ2-1; D is possibly TRBD1 (5 bases). Deletions cut 4 bases from V and 6 bases from J, with 10 bases between. This CDR3 spans 13 amino acids. Germline values: CDR1 SGHAT, CDR2 FQNNGV. CDR3 protein: CASSYRQTNEQFF. The CDR3 region has the DNA TGTGCCAGCAGCTACCGACAGACCAATGAGCAGTTCTTC.

This chain uses TRBV27 with TRBJ2-6, with 8 nucleotides matching TRBD1. The length of the CDR3 is 18 residues. V dropped 5 bases and J dropped 0; count of bases not matched to a gene: 9. Per germline, CDR1 MNHEY and CDR2 SMNVEV (reference sequence). CDR3 in DNA: TGTGCCAGCAGTACCAGATCAGGGGGCGTCTCTGGGGCCAACGTCCTGACTTTC. Amino acids: CASSTRSGGVSGANVLTF.

The chain is built from TRBV18 and TRBJ2-5; D gene ambiguous. Germline lookup yields CDR1 KGHSH and CDR2 LQKENI. Trimming removed 2 bases from V and 0 bases from J, with 10 bases in between. CDR3 length: 15 residues. DNA for the CDR3: TGTGCCAGCTCACCATGGCAGGCGAACCAAGAGACCCAGTACTTC. Protein product: CASSPWQANQETQYF.

The genes are TRBV6-5 and TRBJ1-3; 7 bases line up with TRBD1. J was trimmed by 2 bases and V by 2 bases; bases with no gene match: 3. Germline loops: CDR1 MNHEY, CDR2 SVGAGI. The CDR3 has 15 amino acids. The CDR3 nucleotides are TGTGCCAGCAGTTACACCGGGACAGCTGGAAACACCATATATTTT. Its protein is CASSYTGTAGNTIYF.

The gene calls are TRBV4-1 and TRBJ2-1, with TRBD2 matching 10 bases. V lost 4 bases to trimming and J lost 5 bases; unmatched junction nucleotides: 5. Germline V gives CDR1 MGHRA, CDR2 YSYEKL. The CDR3 consists of 15 residues. The CDR3 spells CASSPTLAGNNEQFF. The CDR3 coding sequence is TGCGCCAGCAGCCCCACACTAGCGGGGAACAATGAGCAGTTCTTC.

The sample holds a few counts of this clone. The rearrangement links TRBV6-1 to TRBJ1-4; no reliable D call. CDR1 and CDR2 from the germline V gene are MNHNS and SASEGT. The CDR3 sequence is 15 residues long. V lost 4 bases and J lost 0, with 9 bases in between. CDR3: CASSVLQATNEKLFF. CDR3 DNA: TGTGCCAGCAGTGTCTTACAAGCAACTAATGAAAAACTGTTTTTT.

This sequence joins TRBV28 and TRBJ1-5, with D maybe TRBD1 (5 bases). The CDR3 length is 15 residues. The V end was cut by 5 bases, the J end by 8 bases, with 19 bases between. Looked up from germline, CDR1 is MDHEN and CDR2 is SYDVKM. Written as DNA, the CDR3 is TGTGCCAGCAGTCCCTCCACCCGGCCCAGGGAGCCCCAGCATTTT. Protein product: CASSPSTRPREPQHF.

This sequence joins TRBV28 and TRBJ1-5; D is perhaps TRBD1 (6 bases). Per germline, CDR1 MDHEN and CDR2 SYDVKM. V was cut by 6 bases and J by 0 bases, with 21 bases left in between. This CDR3 is built from 18 residues. The CDR3 DNA sequence: TGTGCCAGCAGCCCCATACAGGGAGCAGGGTATAGCAATCAGCCCCAGCATTTT. Protein product: CASSPIQGAGYSNQPQHF.

V is TRBV4-1 and J is TRBJ1-1; maybe TRBD1 (6 bases). CDR3 length: 14 residues. The V gene's germline CDR1 is MGHRA and CDR2 YSYEKL. Trimming took 2 bases from V and 4 from J, leaving 11 bases between them. Here the CDR3 DNA reads TGCGCCAGCAGCCAAAACAGGGAGGGCACTGAAGCTTTCTTT. Protein product: CASSQNREGTEAFF.

This chain links TRBV5-6 with TRBJ2-5, with 10 bases that match TRBD1. The CDR3 length is 14 residues. With V trimmed by 3 bases and J by 4 bases, 3 bases remained unmatched. The V gene's germline CDR1 is SGHDT and CDR2 YYEEEE. In DNA, the CDR3 is TGTGCCAGCAGCTACGGGACAGGGGCAGAGACCCAGTACTTC. It is translated as CASSYGTGAETQYF.

V and J are TRBV4-1 and TRBJ2-5, with TRBD1 as a possible D gene (5 bases). V lost 6 bases and J 2 bases, leaving 7 bases between the germline ends. Germline CDR1 and CDR2: MGHRA and YSYEKL. CDR3 size: 12 residues. This chain's CDR3 is CASRAGQETQYF. The CDR3, as DNA: TGCGCCAGCAGGGCAGGGCAAGAGACCCAGTACTTC.

The genes are TRBV7-6 and TRBJ2-3, with 8 positions matching TRBD2. The CDR3 spans 17 residues. Germline CDR1 and CDR2: SGHVS and FNYEAQ. J gave up 7 bases and V 0 bases, and 12 bases lay outside the gene matches. CDR3 nucleotide sequence: TGTGCCAGCAGCTTAGCGCCTCGGGGGGGGAATTTATATACGCAGTATTTT. Translated: CASSLAPRGGNLYTQYF.

The J gene is TRBJ1-6, the V gene TRBV28; no definite D call. V shed 8 bases and J shed 10 bases, with 12 bases lying between them. The CDR3 has 12 amino acids. The germline gives CDR1 MDHEN, CDR2 SYDVKM. This CDR3 is CASLPGGSPLHF. In DNA, the CDR3 is TGTGCCAGCCTCCCTGGAGGGTCACCCCTCCACTTT.

The CDR3 nucleotides are TGTGCCATCAGTGAGCTAGCGGGGACGGGAAATGAGCAGTTCTTC. This translates into CAISELAGTGNEQFF. This chain links TRBV10-3 with TRBJ2-1; TRBD2 matches 9 bases. The germline V gene has CDR1 ENHRY and CDR2 SYGVKD. V gave up 2 bases and J gave up 7 bases; unmatched junction bases: 6. The CDR3 is 15 amino acids.

The gene calls are TRBV7-3 and TRBJ2-5; 7 nucleotides line up with TRBD2. This CDR3 region has 15 residues. V lost 1 base to trimming and J lost 2 bases; unmatched junction nucleotides: 4. The germline CDR1 and CDR2 sequences are SGHTA and FQGTGA. CDR3 sequence (DNA): TGTGCCAGCAGCTTAAGCGGGGGAGTACAAGAGACCCAGTACTTC. The encoded protein is CASSLSGGVQETQYF. Together with reference TRBV7-3 and TRBJ2-5, the CDR3 gives the full variable domain: GAGVSQTPSNKVTEKGKYVELRCDPISGHTALYWYRQSLGQGPEFLIYFQGTGAADDSGLPNDRFFAVRPEGSVSTLKIQRTERGDSAVYLCASSLSGGVQETQYFGPGTRLLVL.

The chain employs TRBV6-1 and TRBJ2-5; 9 nucleotides align to TRBD2. CDR1 MNHNS and CDR2 SASEGT come from the germline V gene. V lost 0 bases, J lost 5 bases, and 7 bases stayed unmatched. This CDR3 has 16 amino acids. CDR3: CASSEAGGLAMETQYF. The CDR3 DNA follows: TGTGCCAGCAGTGAAGCGGGCGGACTAGCGATGGAGACCCAGTACTTC.

This clone appeared a single time. The gene calls are TRBV2 and TRBJ2-7; TRBD1 aligns across 7 bases. The CDR3 length is 13 residues. The trim removed 6 bases at V and 3 bases at J, leaving 5 bases unmatched. Germline CDR1 reads SNHLY; CDR2 reads FYNNEI. This CDR3 is CASRRGRDYEQYF. The CDR3 DNA sequence: TGTGCCAGCAGGAGGGGGCGCGACTACGAGCAGTACTTC.

V usage is TRBV15 and J usage is TRBJ1-1, with TRBD1 as a possible D gene (6 bases). The CDR3 runs 15 residues. The V and J ends lost 1 base and 2 bases respectively, with 11 bases between them. The V gene's germline CDR1 is LNHNV and CDR2 YYDKDF (reference sequence). Here the CDR3 reads CATSRAAGANTEAFF. The CDR3 nucleotides read TGTGCCACCAGCAGAGCTGCAGGGGCAAACACTGAAGCTTTCTTT.

The rearrangement joins TRBV7-2 to TRBJ1-1; D possibly corresponds to TRBD1 (5 bases). The germline V gene encodes CDR1 SGHTA and CDR2 FQGNSA. V gave up 1 base and J gave up 6 bases, with 12 bases separating them. The CDR3 consists of 14 residues. Here the CDR3 reads CASSLDMGLAEAFF. The CDR3 nucleotides read TGTGCCAGCAGCTTAGATATGGGGCTGGCTGAAGCTTTCTTT.

This rearrangement joins TRBV7-9 to TRBJ2-1, with 9 bases identical to TRBD1. This CDR3 spans 18 amino acids. Trimming cost V 5 bases and J 2 bases; bases outside gene matches: 13. Germline lookup yields CDR1 SEHNR and CDR2 FQNEAQ (reference sequence). The CDR3 DNA reads TGTGCCAGCAGCGTCCACCGAGGACAGGGGCTTGCCTACAATGAGCAGTTCTTC. Protein: CASSVHRGQGLAYNEQFF.

This clone was detected only once. The chain links TRBV11-2 to TRBJ2-4; 11 bases are shared with TRBD1. V trimming: 3 bases; J trimming: 7 bases; junction bases outside the gene matches: 5. The CDR3 runs to 15 residues. The V gene's germline CDR1 is SGHAT and CDR2 FQNNGV. The CDR3 loop reads CASSLGQGGMNIQYF. CDR3 DNA: TGTGCCAGCAGCTTGGGACAGGGGGGAATGAACATTCAGTACTTC. The full variable domain, with the rest looked up from reference TRBV11-2 and TRBJ2-4, is EAGVAQSPRYKIIEKRQSVAFWCNPISGHATLYWYQQILGQGPKLLIQFQNNGVVDDSQLPKDRFSAERLKGVDSTLKIQPAKLEDSAVYLCASSLGQGGMNIQYFGAGTRLSVL.

This clone was detected ten times or more. This chain links TRBV6-1 with TRBJ2-7; no clear D gene. This CDR3 has 13 residues. Per the germline V gene, CDR1 is MNHNS and CDR2 is SASEGT. The CDR3 DNA follows: TGTGCCAGCAGTGAAAGAGGATCCAGCGAGAAAAAGGTC. It specifies CASSERGSSEKKV.